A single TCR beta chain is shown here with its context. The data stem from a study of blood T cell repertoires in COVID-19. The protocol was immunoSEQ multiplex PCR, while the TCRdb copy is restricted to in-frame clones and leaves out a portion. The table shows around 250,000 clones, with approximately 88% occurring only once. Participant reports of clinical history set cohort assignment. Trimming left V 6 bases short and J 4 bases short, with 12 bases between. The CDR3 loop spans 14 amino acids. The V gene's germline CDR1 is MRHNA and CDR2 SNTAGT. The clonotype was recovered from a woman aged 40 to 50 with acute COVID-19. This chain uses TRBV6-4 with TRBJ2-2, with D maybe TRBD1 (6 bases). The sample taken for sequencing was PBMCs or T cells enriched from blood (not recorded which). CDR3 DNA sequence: TGTGCCAGCAGGGCTAGAGGGGGCACCGGGGAGCTGTTTTTT. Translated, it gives CASRARGGTGELFF.